This T cell receptor beta chain was found in a study of blood T cell repertoires in COVID-19. Profiled with immunoSEQ multiplex PCR; TCRdb holds only in-frame clones, not every one. The sample lists some 93,000 clones; 82% were seen once. The CDR3 is 13 amino acids. Trimming pared 0 bases from V and 7 bases from J, leaving 6 bases between. Germline assignment: CDR1 SGHDN and CDR2 FVKESK. The sample was peripheral blood. The sequence was collected from a man in his 70s with acute or convalescent COVID-19. This chain connects TRBV14 to TRBJ2-2; D gene unclear. CDR3 DNA sequence: TGTGCCAGCAGCCAAGATGGCGGCGGGGAGCTGTTTTTT. Its translation: CASSQDGGGELFF.